This is a list of T cell receptor beta chains from one sample in a study of blood T cell repertoires in COVID-19. This table comes from immunoSEQ multiplex PCR, and its TCRdb copy is limited to in-frame clones, with some not included. The profile shows 73,000 or so clones, around 79% of them singletons. Source material: peripheral blood. Receptor source: a man in his sixties with acute or convalescent COVID-19. Each CDR3 is given with its conserved first and last residue. D genes are given only for firm matches. Size is omitted from some rows. Given values are once, few, many or a class for expanded clones.

TGTGCCAGCAGCTTGGGACAGGGGGCGGTGAACACTGAAGCTTTCTTT,CASSLGQGAVNTEAFF,TRBD1,-,TRBJ1-1,TRBV7-8
TGTGCCAGCTCCAACGTGAGGTGGGACTATGGCTACACCTTC,CASSNVRWDYGYTF,-,-,TRBJ1-2,TRBV18
TGTGCCATCAGTGAGACTCCGGACAGGGTACGCAGCACTGAAGCTTTCTTT,CAISETPDRVRSTEAFF,TRBD1,-,TRBJ1-1,TRBV10-3
TGTGCCAGTAGTATAGAAGCACGAAGCACAGATACGCAGTATTTT,CASSIEARSTDTQYF,-,-,TRBJ2-3,TRBV19
TGTGCCAGCAGCTTCGGACTAGCCGTAAAAAATGAGCAGTTCTTC,CASSFGLAVKNEQFF,TRBD2,-,TRBJ2-1,TRBV6-6
TGTGCCAGCAAAAGGACTATCGGAGAGACCCAGTACTTC,CASKRTIGETQYF,-,-,TRBJ2-5,TRBV14
TGCGCCAGCAGCCAAGATCGGGACAGGATTCAGTACGAGCAGTACTTC,CASSQDRDRIQYEQYF,TRBD1,-,TRBJ2-7,TRBV4-1
TGTGCCAGCAGCCAAGATCTACTTGGGACTAGTCACATTCAGTACTTC,CASSQDLLGTSHIQYF,TRBD2,few,TRBJ2-4,TRBV3-1/TRBV3-2
TGTGCCAGCAGGGTAGGACAGATGAACACCGGGGAGCTGTTTTTT,CASRVGQMNTGELFF,-,-,TRBJ2-2,TRBV7-9
TGTGCCAGCAGCAACCTCCGGGTTTTTAACTATGGCTACACCTTC,CASSNLRVFNYGYTF,-,many,TRBJ1-2,TRBV5-4
TGTGCCAGTACGAGGGAGAACCTCAGCAATCAGCCCCAGCATTTT,CASTRENLSNQPQHF,-,-,TRBJ1-5,TRBV19
TGTGCCAGCAGCGTGGGACTAGCGGGTACCGTGGCCCAGTACTTC,CASSVGLAGTVAQYF,TRBD2,few,TRBJ2-5,TRBV11-2
TGTGCCAGCAGGGCAGGGGCACGCGGCTACACCTTC,CASRAGARGYTF,-,few,TRBJ1-2,TRBV2
TGTGCCTGGAATAACAGGGACCCTGGCGAGCAGTACTTC,CAWNNRDPGEQYF,-,once,TRBJ2-7,TRBV30
TGCGCCAGCAGCTTGGGGACTAGCGGGGGGTATGAGCAGTTCTTC,CASSLGTSGGYEQFF,TRBD2,-,TRBJ2-1,TRBV5-1
TGTGCCAGACGGGACAGGGATTCACCCCTCCACTTT,CARRDRDSPLHF,TRBD1,once,TRBJ1-6,TRBV7-2
TGTGCCAGCAGCTTAGGCCGGGACTCGAAGAATGAGCAGTTCTTC,CASSLGRDSKNEQFF,-,-,TRBJ2-1,TRBV7-9
TGTGCCAGTACCAGGACAGTGCCTCTCTCTGGAAACACCATATATTTT,CASTRTVPLSGNTIYF,-,-,TRBJ1-3,TRBV19
TGTGCCAGCAGTTCGTCTCTGAACACTGAAGCTTTCTTT,CASSSSLNTEAFF,-,-,TRBJ1-1,TRBV6-5
TGTGCCAGCAGCCAACGCACGAACGTTGACAGGTGGGCGAAGAATGAGCAGTTCTTC,CASSQRTNVDRWAKNEQFF,-,few,TRBJ2-1,TRBV3-1/TRBV3-2
TGTGCCAGTAGTATCAGGAGGGAAGGGCAAGCGAACACTGAAGCTTTCTTT,CASSIRREGQANTEAFF,-,-,TRBJ1-1,TRBV19
TGTGCCAGCAGCGTGGCTAGCGGGACAGATACGCAGTATTTT,CASSVASGTDTQYF,TRBD2,once,TRBJ2-3,TRBV4-2
TGTGCCAGCAGTTTCGCGGAAGCCCCCAAACTGTTTTTT,CASSFAEAPKLFF,-,few,TRBJ1-4,TRBV12-3/TRBV12-4
TGCAGCGCCTCCTCGCAGGGCAGCACAGATACGCAGTATTTT,CSASSQGSTDTQYF,-,-,TRBJ2-3,TRBV29-1
TGTGCCACCTCAACGATCGGTGGCCAGGGCCGCCTTAATGAAAAACTGTTTTTT,CATSTIGGQGRLNEKLFF,-,-,TRBJ1-4,TRBV19
TGCGCCAGCAGCCAGGCCGACAGGGGGCCCACTGAAGCTTTCTTT,CASSQADRGPTEAFF,TRBD1,-,TRBJ1-1,TRBV4-1
TGTGCCACCAGCAGAGGTGGGGCGGGCTACACCTTC,CATSRGGAGYTF,-,-,TRBJ1-2,TRBV15
TGTGCCAGCAGTAAGGGGCCGAACACTGAAGCTTTCTTT,CASSKGPNTEAFF,-,-,TRBJ1-1,TRBV7-3
TGTGCCAGCAGTGAACGTGAGACTGAAGCTTTCTTT,CASSERETEAFF,-,-,TRBJ1-1,TRBV12-3/TRBV12-4